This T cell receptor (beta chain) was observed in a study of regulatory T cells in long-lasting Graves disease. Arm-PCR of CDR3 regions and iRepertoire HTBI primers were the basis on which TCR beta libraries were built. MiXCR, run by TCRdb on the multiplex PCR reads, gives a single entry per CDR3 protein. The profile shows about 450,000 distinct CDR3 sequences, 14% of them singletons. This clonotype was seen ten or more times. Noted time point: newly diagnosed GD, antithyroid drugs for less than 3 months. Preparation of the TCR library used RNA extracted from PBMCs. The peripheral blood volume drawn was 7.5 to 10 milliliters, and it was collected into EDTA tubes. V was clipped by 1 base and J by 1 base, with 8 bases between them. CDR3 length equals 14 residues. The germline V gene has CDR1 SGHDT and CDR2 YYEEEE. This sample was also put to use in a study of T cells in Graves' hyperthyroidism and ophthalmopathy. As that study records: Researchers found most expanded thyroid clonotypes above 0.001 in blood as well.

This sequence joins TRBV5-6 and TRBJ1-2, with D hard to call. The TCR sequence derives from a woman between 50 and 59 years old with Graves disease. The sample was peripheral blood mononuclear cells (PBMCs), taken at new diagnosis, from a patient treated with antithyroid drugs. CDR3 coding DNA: TGTGCCAGCAGCTTGTTGGGCCTTAACTATGGCTACACCTTC. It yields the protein CASSLLGLNYGYTF.